These 11 T cell receptor beta chains share one sample of origin, sequenced in a study of beta chain features in type 1 diabetes. All of the isolated RNA was reverse transcribed, so expressed TCRB transcripts were sequenced. The data were produced by immunoSEQ multiplex PCR, yet TCRdb's version contains in-frame clones alone and is incomplete. The sample includes roughly 400,000 clones, about 15% of them seen just once. The source material was naive CD4+ T cells from blood. The origin of the receptors is a man younger than 45 in good health.

This clone occurred a few times. This chain connects TRBV10-3 to TRBJ2-7; D is undetermined. The germline V gene encodes CDR1 ENHRY and CDR2 SYGVKD. The CDR3 sequence is 13 residues long. The ends were cut back, 10 bases at V and 9 bases at J, with 22 bases in the middle. CDR3 loop: CATRRVWGNWQYF. In DNA, the CDR3 is TGTGCCACCCGTCGGGTATGGGGAAACTGGCAGTACTTC.

Only a few counts were recorded for this clone. The rearrangement links TRBV7-3 to TRBJ1-1; D gene unclear. With 10 bases removed from V and 1 base from J, the gap between germline ends came to 13 bases. The CDR3 is made up of 13 amino acids. CDR1 is SGHTA, CDR2 FQGTGA, per germline. The CDR3 reads CATAGGPNTEAFF. CDR3 sequence (DNA): TGTGCCACCGCCGGAGGGCCGAACACTGAAGCTTTCTTT.

V usage is TRBV7-9 and J usage is TRBJ2-5; no reliable D call. The V end lost 1 base, the J end lost 2 bases, and 11 bases lay between the germline ends. Germline CDR1 reads SEHNR; CDR2 reads FQNEAQ (reference sequence). This CDR3 region has 15 residues. CDR3 DNA sequence: TGTGCCAGCAGCTTAGTTTGGCAAGTACAAGAGACCCAGTACTTC. Translated, it gives CASSLVWQVQETQYF. Looking up the rest from reference TRBV7-9 and TRBJ2-5 gives the full variable domain: DTGVSQNPRHKITKRGQNVTFRCDPISEHNRLYWYRQTLGQGPEFLTYFQNEAQLEKSRLLSDRFSAERPKGSFSTLEIQRTEQGDSAMYLCASSLVWQVQETQYFGPGTRLLVL.

This clone has only a few counts. The V call is TRBV14, the J call TRBJ1-1; perhaps TRBD1 as D (6 bases). The germline V gene encodes CDR1 SGHDN and CDR2 FVKESK. With 3 bases removed from V and 4 bases from J, the gap between germline ends came to 12 bases. The CDR3 runs 14 residues. Written as DNA, the CDR3 is TGTGCCAGCAGCCACGACACCAGGGGCACTGAAGCTTTCTTT. This gives the protein CASSHDTRGTEAFF. Full variable domain (rest looked up from reference TRBV14 and TRBJ1-1): EAGVTQFPSHSVIEKGQTVTLRCDPISGHDNLYWYRRVMGKEIKFLLHFVKESKQDESGMPNNRFLAERTGGTYSTLKVQPAELEDSGVYFCASSHDTRGTEAFFGQGTRLTVV.

This clone has a count of ten or more. The V gene is TRBV30, the J gene TRBJ2-1, with D tentatively TRBD2 (5 bases). This CDR3 is 12 amino acids long. Trimming pared 0 bases from V and 9 bases from J, leaving 9 bases between. Germline V gives CDR1 GTSNPN, CDR2 SVGIG (reference sequence). The CDR3, as DNA: TGTGCCTGGAGTGTACGTCGGGGTGAGCAGTTCTTC. Amino acids: CAWSVRRGEQFF.

This clone was seen a handful of times. The V and J genes are TRBV30 and TRBJ1-2, with D unresolved. Trimming cost V 3 bases and J 8 bases, with 7 bases left between them. The CDR3 is made up of 10 amino acids. CDR1 and CDR2 (germline): GTSNPN, SVGIG (reference sequence). The CDR3 coding sequence is TGTGCCTGGAGAGGAGAGGGCTACACCTTC. This codes for CAWRGEGYTF.

This clone has more than one count but fewer than ten. This sequence joins TRBV7-9 and TRBJ2-1; D may be TRBD1 (6 bases). The CDR3 is 16 amino acids. Germline lookup yields CDR1 SEHNR and CDR2 FQNEAQ (reference sequence). V was clipped by 3 bases and J by 3 bases, with 15 bases between them. Here the CDR3 DNA reads TGTGCCAGCAGCTTGGGGGACACCAGGGACTACAATGAGCAGTTCTTC. Protein sequence: CASSLGDTRDYNEQFF.

J is TRBJ2-7 and V is TRBV18; 7 bases match TRBD1. Germline-derived CDR1 and CDR2 are KGHSH and LQKENI. The CDR3 covers 14 residues. With 4 bases clipped from V and 5 bases from J, the junction kept 8 bases outside the gene matches. CDR3 protein: CASSRSVGTDEQYF. In DNA, the CDR3 is TGTGCCAGCTCACGGTCGGTGGGGACAGACGAGCAGTACTTC.

The genes are TRBV25-1 and TRBJ1-2; TRBD1 matches at 8 bases. This CDR3 contains 14 residues. Trimming cost V 4 bases and J 0 bases; bases outside gene matches: 1. CDR1 is MGHDK, CDR2 SYGVNS, per germline. CDR3 sequence reads: CASSGTGSNYGYTF. The CDR3 DNA is TGTGCCAGCAGTGGGACAGGGTCTAACTATGGCTACACCTTC.

This chain uses TRBV4-1 with TRBJ1-2; D not resolved. V was cut by 3 bases and J by 5 bases, with 16 bases left in between. CDR1 and CDR2 (germline): MGHRA, YSYEKL. The CDR3 has 15 amino acids. CDR3 loop: CASSQVSAESYGYTF. The DNA for the CDR3 is TGCGCCAGCAGCCAGGTCTCCGCGGAGTCGTATGGCTACACCTTC.

Concerning this clone: Other nucleotide sequences in the sample specify the same CDR3. CDR3 sequence (DNA): TGTGCCAGCAGCTTGCCAGGGGGCAATGAGCAGTTCTTC. This codes for CASSLPGGNEQFF. The genes are TRBV5-4 and TRBJ2-1; 7 bases match TRBD1. The CDR3 covers 13 residues. With 1 base clipped from V and 6 bases from J, the junction kept 1 base outside the gene matches. The germline gives CDR1 SGHNT, CDR2 YYREEE (reference sequence).